The 14 T cell receptor beta chains in this list originate from one sample, sequenced in a study of blood T cell repertoires in COVID-19. Clones were read by immunoSEQ multiplex PCR, and TCRdb kept only the in-frame ones, dropping some. Here the sample spans around 390,000 clones, around nine tenths being singletons. Sequencing was performed on PBMCs or T cells enriched from blood (not recorded which). The source of these receptors is a woman in her 50s who had recovered from COVID-19.

The V gene is TRBV3-1 (or the pseudogene TRBV3-2), the J gene TRBJ1-2, with TRBD1 as a possible D gene (6 bases). This CDR3 contains 18 residues. CDR1 is LGHDT and CDR2 is YNNKEL in the germline V gene (reference sequence). Trimming stripped 1 base from V and 8 bases from J, with 26 bases between. CDR3 sequence reads: CASSQAVDRAPRGEGYTF. The CDR3 nucleotides are TGTGCCAGCAGCCAAGCGGTGGACAGAGCGCCGAGAGGGGAGGGCTACACCTTC.

V is TRBV11-2 and J is TRBJ2-1; 12 bases are a match to TRBD2. This CDR3 spans 17 amino acids. V lost 4 bases to trimming and J lost 4 bases; unmatched junction nucleotides: 8. Germline V gives CDR1 SGHAT, CDR2 FQNNGV. For the CDR3, the DNA is TGTGCCAGCAGCTGGACCGAGACTAGCGGGGGATACAATGAGCAGTTCTTC. Amino acid sequence: CASSWTETSGGYNEQFF. Drawing the rest from reference TRBV11-2 and TRBJ2-1, the complete variable domain is EAGVAQSPRYKIIEKRQSVAFWCNPISGHATLYWYQQILGQGPKLLIQFQNNGVVDDSQLPKDRFSAERLKGVDSTLKIQPAKLEDSAVYLCASSWTETSGGYNEQFFGPGTRLTVL.

The chain uses TRBV6-5 and TRBJ1-5; D remains ambiguous. This CDR3 spans 13 amino acids. Deletions cut 4 bases from V and 5 bases from J, with 9 bases between. Germline V lookup: CDR1 MNHEY, CDR2 SVGAGI. CDR3 residues: CASSSTGDQPQHF. CDR3 sequence (DNA): TGTGCCAGCAGTTCCACCGGGGATCAGCCCCAGCATTTT.

The chain joins TRBV12-3 or TRBV12-4 to TRBJ1-2; perhaps TRBD1 as D (5 bases). This CDR3 has 13 residues. V lost 5 bases to trimming and J lost 7 bases, with 14 bases between them. The CDR3 loop is CASSIQGSGGYTF. DNA for the CDR3: TGTGCCAGCAGTATCCAGGGATCAGGTGGCTACACCTTC.

This rearrangement joins TRBV7-2 to TRBJ2-3; D not certain. Deletions cut 5 bases from V and 0 bases from J, with 9 bases between. Germline V gene sequence: CDR1 SGHTA, CDR2 FQGNSA. The CDR3 length is 14 residues. This CDR3 reads CASSPVSSTDTQYF. The CDR3 nucleotides read TGTGCCAGCAGCCCGGTATCTAGCACAGATACGCAGTATTTT.

The V and J genes are TRBV19 and TRBJ1-6, with 7 bases matching TRBD1. Trimming took 3 bases from V and 9 from J; bases not matched to a gene: 8. Germline V gene sequence: CDR1 LNHDA, CDR2 SQIVND (reference sequence). CDR3 size: 15 residues. Here the CDR3 reads CASSMATGLSSPLHF. As DNA, the CDR3 is TGTGCCAGTAGTATGGCGACAGGGCTTTCTTCACCCCTCCACTTT.

This chain connects TRBV6-6 to TRBJ2-2, with 8 bases aligning to TRBD2. This CDR3 has 16 residues. The germline CDR1 and CDR2 sequences are MNHNY and SVGAGI (reference sequence). V lost 6 bases and J lost 2; bases outside the gene matches: 8. The CDR3 loop is CASRGLTSANTGELFF. CDR3 bases: TGTGCCAGCAGGGGGCTGACTAGCGCAAACACCGGGGAGCTGTTTTTT.

The chain recombines TRBV4-1 with TRBJ2-1, with 9 bases fitting TRBD1. The CDR3 consists of 15 residues. Germline V lookup: CDR1 MGHRA, CDR2 YSYEKL. Trimming cost V 5 bases and J 3 bases; bases outside gene matches: 5. Here the CDR3 reads CASSNRGQGYNEQFF. The DNA of the CDR3 is TGCGCCAGCAGCAACCGGGGACAGGGCTACAATGAGCAGTTCTTC.

The CDR3, as DNA: TGCAGTGCTAGTACAGGGCTAGGGGGCAATCAGCCCCAGCATTTT. Translating gives CSASTGLGGNQPQHF. The chain recombines TRBV20-1 with TRBJ1-5; D possibly corresponds to TRBD1 (6 bases). Germline-derived CDR1 and CDR2 are DFQATT and SNEGSKA (reference sequence). Trimming shortened V by 3 bases and J by 2 bases, and 14 bases separated the two germline ends. This CDR3 is 15 amino acids long.

CDR3: CASTPTGTGNEKLFF. DNA for the CDR3: TGTGCCAGCACCCCGACGGGGACAGGGAATGAAAAACTGTTTTTT. The rearrangement links TRBV6-5 to TRBJ1-4, with 9 bases identical to TRBD1. Germline V gene data show CDR1 as MNHEY and CDR2 as SVGAGI. The CDR3 runs to 15 residues. Losses at the gene ends were 7 bases for V and 5 bases for J; bases not matched to a gene: 8.

The chain uses TRBV27 and TRBJ1-5; D unresolved. Trimming removed 6 bases from V and 5 bases from J, with 14 bases in between. From germline, CDR1 is MNHEY and CDR2 SMNVEV (reference sequence). The CDR3 is made up of 14 amino acids. CDR3 sequence reads: CASRPPGVDQPQHF. For the CDR3, the DNA is TGTGCCAGCAGACCCCCCGGGGTGGATCAGCCCCAGCATTTT.

Concerning this clone itself: Additional DNA sequences in this sample encode the identical CDR3. The chain is built from TRBV7-2 and TRBJ2-3; a possible D gene is TRBD2 (7 bases). Germline V gives CDR1 SGHTA, CDR2 FQGNSA. Trimming removed 3 bases at V and 6 bases at J, with 10 bases between. The CDR3 length is 13 residues. The CDR3 DNA reads as TGTGCCAGCAGCTTCGGGGGGCGGGATACGCAGTATTTT. Translation: CASSFGGRDTQYF.

The J gene is TRBJ1-2, the V gene TRBV18; D remains ambiguous. V was trimmed by 3 bases and J by 5 bases, leaving 19 bases between them. The CDR3 runs to 16 residues. Germline lookup yields CDR1 KGHSH and CDR2 LQKENI. The CDR3 spells CASSPYSETRGYGYTF. The DNA of the CDR3 is TGTGCCAGCTCACCGTATTCAGAAACCCGAGGGTATGGCTACACCTTC. Full variable domain (rest looked up from reference TRBV18 and TRBJ1-2): NAGVMQNPRHLVRRRGQEARLRCSPMKGHSHVYWYRQLPEEGLKFMVYLQKENIIDESGMPKERFSAEFPKEGPSILRIQQVVRGDSAAYFCASSPYSETRGYGYTFGSGTRLTVV.

The chain has TRBV7-9 and TRBJ2-2; maybe TRBD1 (6 bases). CDR1 and CDR2 from the germline V gene are SEHNR and FQNEAQ (reference sequence). The ends were cut back, 4 bases at V and 1 base at J, with 13 bases in the middle. The CDR3 is 16 residues long. CDR3 amino acids: CASSSERGRNTGELFF. DNA of the CDR3: TGTGCCAGCAGCTCTGAGAGGGGGAGGAACACCGGGGAGCTGTTTTTT.